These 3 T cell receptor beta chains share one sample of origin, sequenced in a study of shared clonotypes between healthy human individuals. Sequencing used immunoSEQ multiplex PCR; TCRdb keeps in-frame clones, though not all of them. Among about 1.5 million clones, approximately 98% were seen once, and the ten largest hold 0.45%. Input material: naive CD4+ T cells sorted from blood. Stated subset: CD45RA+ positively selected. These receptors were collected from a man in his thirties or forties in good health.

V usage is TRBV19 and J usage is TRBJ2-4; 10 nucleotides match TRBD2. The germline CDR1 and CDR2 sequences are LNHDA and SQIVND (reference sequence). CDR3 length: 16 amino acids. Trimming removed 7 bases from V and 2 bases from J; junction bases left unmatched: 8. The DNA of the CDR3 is TGTGCCAGTACCGTTTCTAGCGGGGGTACCAAAAACATTCAGTACTTC. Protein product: CASTVSSGGTKNIQYF.

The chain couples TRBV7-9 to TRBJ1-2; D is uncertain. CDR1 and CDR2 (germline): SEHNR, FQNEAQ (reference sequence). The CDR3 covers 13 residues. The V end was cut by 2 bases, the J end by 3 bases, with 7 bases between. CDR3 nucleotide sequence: TGTGCCAGCAGCTTAAGGACCGACTATGGCTACACCTTC. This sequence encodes CASSLRTDYGYTF. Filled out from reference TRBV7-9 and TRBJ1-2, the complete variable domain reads DTGVSQNPRHKITKRGQNVTFRCDPISEHNRLYWYRQTLGQGPEFLTYFQNEAQLEKSRLLSDRFSAERPKGSFSTLEIQRTEQGDSAMYLCASSLRTDYGYTFGSGTRLTVV.

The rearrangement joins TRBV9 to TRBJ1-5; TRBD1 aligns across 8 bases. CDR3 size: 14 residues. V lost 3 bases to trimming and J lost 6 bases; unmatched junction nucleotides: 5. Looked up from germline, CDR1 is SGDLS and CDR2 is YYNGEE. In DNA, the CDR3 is TGTGCCAGCAGCGCCAGGGGGCTTAGTCAGCCCCAGCATTTT. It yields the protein CASSARGLSQPQHF.